One and the same sample provided the 2 T cell receptor beta chains below, sequenced in a study of blood T cells in healthy people across ages. Alongside a J-beta primer mix, a sample-barcoded 5' primer served in a second PCR lasting 7 to 11 cycles. A single record per CDR3 protein comes from TCRdb applying MiXCR to the 5' RACE reads. Of almost 1 million distinct CDR3 sequences in the sample, roughly half are singletons; the top ten hold about 20%. Sequenced input: blood. Receptors were obtained from a woman aged 55-75 years in good health.

The chain carries TRBV5-1 and TRBJ2-5; the D is unclear. Germline V CDR1 and CDR2: SGHRS, YFSETQ. Trimming removed 5 bases from V and 2 bases from J, with 13 bases in between. This CDR3 has 14 amino acids. CDR3: CASRETITQETQYF. CDR3 nucleotide sequence: TGCGCCAGCAGGGAAACTATAACACAAGAGACCCAGTACTTC. The variable domain in full, with the rest retrieved from reference TRBV5-1 and TRBJ2-5, is KAGVTQTPRYLIKTRGQQVTLSCSPISGHRSVSWYQQTPGQGLQFLFEYFSETQRNKGNFPGRFSGRQFSNSRSEMNVSTLELGDSALYLCASRETITQETQYFGPGTRLLVL.

The table lists this clonotype with a few counts. This chain connects TRBV5-6 to TRBJ1-2; TRBD1 matches at 8 bases. CDR1 and CDR2 (germline): SGHDT, YYEEEE. Trimming removed 4 bases from V and 3 bases from J; junction bases left unmatched: 8. This CDR3 has 15 amino acids. CDR3: CASSPMTGVDYGYTF. The CDR3 coding sequence is TGTGCCAGCAGCCCCATGACAGGGGTGGACTATGGCTACACCTTC.